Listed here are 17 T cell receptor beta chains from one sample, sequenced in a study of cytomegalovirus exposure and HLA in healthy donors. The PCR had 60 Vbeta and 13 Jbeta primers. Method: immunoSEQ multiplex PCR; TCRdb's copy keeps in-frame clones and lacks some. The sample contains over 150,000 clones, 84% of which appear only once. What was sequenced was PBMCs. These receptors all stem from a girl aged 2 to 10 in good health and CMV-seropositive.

As DNA, the CDR3 is TGTGCCAGCAGCCAAGGGCCGGGAATAGGCGATGAGCAGTTCTTC. Amino acid sequence: CASSQGPGIGDEQFF. The rearrangement joins TRBV4-2 to TRBJ2-1; maybe TRBD2 (5 bases). Germline values: CDR1 LGHNA, CDR2 YNFKEQ. This CDR3 spans 15 amino acids. V dropped 1 base and J dropped 8 bases, with 15 bases sitting between them.

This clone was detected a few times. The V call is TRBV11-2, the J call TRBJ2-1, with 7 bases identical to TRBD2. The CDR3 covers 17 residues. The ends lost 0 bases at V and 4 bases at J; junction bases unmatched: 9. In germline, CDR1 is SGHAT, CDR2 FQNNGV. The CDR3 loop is CASSLDRGDYRYNEQFF. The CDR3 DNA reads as TGTGCCAGCAGCTTAGATCGGGGGGACTATCGGTACAATGAGCAGTTCTTC.

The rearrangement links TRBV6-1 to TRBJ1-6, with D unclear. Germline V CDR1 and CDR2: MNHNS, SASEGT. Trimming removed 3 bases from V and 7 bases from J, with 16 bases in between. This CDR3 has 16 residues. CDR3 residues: CASSEISSGRNSPLHF. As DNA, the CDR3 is TGTGCCAGCAGTGAGATATCGTCGGGGAGAAATTCACCCCTCCACTTT.

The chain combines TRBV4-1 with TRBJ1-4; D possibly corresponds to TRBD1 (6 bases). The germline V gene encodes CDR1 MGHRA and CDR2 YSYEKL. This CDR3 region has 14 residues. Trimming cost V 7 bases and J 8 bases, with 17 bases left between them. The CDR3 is CASTKSRGGEKLFF. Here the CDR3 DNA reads TGCGCCAGCACCAAATCAAGGGGGGGGGAAAAACTGTTTTTT.

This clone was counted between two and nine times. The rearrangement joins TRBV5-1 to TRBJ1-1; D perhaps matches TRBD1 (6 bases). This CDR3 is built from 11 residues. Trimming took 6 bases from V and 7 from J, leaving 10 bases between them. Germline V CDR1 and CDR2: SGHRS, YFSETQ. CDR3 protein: CASTQGFEAFF. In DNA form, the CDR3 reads TGCGCCAGCACACAGGGTTTTGAAGCTTTCTTT.

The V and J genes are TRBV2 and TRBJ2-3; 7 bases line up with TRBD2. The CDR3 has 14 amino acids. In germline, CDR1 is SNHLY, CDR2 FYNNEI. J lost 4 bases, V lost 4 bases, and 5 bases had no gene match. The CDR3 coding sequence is TGTGCCAGCAGTGCGGGGGGTTGGGCAGATACGCAGTATTTT. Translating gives CASSAGGWADTQYF. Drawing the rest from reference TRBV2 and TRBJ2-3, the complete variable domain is EPEVTQTPSHQVTQMGQEVILRCVPISNHLYFYWYRQILGQKVEFLVSFYNNEISEKSEIFDDQFSVERPDGSNFTLKIRSTKLEDSAMYFCASSAGGWADTQYFGPGTRLTVL.

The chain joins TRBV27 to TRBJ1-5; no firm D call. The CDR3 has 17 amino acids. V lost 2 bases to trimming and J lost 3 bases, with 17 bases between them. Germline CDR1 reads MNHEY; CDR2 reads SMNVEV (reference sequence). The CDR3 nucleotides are TGTGCCAGCAGTTTAGAAGACACCTCCCGGATCAATCAGCCCCAGCATTTT. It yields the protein CASSLEDTSRINQPQHF.

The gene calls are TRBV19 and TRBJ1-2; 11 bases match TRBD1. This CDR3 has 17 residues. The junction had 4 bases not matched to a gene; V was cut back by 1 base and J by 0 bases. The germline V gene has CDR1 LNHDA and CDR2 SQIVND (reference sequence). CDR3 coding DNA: TGTGCCAGTAGTATAGGAAAGGGACAGGGGGCTAACTATGGCTACACCTTC. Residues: CASSIGKGQGANYGYTF.

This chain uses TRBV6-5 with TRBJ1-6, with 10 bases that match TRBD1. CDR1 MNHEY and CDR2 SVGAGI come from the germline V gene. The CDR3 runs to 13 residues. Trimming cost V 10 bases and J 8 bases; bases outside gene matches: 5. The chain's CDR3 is CAIQDRGYSPLHF. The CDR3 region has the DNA TGTGCCATCCAGGACAGGGGGTATTCACCCCTCCACTTT.

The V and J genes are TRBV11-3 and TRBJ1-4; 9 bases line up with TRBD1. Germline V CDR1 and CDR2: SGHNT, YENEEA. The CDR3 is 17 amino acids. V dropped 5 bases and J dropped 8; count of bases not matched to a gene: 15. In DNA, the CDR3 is TGTGCCAGCAGCCCTGACTACCGGGACAGGGAAGGGGAAAAACTGTTTTTT. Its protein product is CASSPDYRDREGEKLFF. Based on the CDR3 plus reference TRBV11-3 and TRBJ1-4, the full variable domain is EAGVVQSPRYKIIEKKQPVAFWCNPISGHNTLYWYLQNLGQGPELLIRYENEEAVDDSQLPKDRFSAERLKGVDSTLKIQPAELGDSAVYLCASSPDYRDREGEKLFFGSGTQLSVL.

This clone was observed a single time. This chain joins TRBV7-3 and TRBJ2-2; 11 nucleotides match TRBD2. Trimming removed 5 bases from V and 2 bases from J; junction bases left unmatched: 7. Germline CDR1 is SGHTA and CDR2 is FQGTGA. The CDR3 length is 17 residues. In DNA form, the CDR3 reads TGTGCCAGCAGCGAATCTCTAGCGGGGGGAAACACCGGGGAGCTGTTTTTT. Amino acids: CASSESLAGGNTGELFF.

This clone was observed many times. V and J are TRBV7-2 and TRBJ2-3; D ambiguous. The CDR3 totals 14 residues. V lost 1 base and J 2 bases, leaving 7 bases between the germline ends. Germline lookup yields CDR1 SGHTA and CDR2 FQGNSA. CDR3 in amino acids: CASSLGQVTDTQYF. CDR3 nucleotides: TGTGCCAGCAGCTTAGGGCAGGTCACAGATACGCAGTATTTT. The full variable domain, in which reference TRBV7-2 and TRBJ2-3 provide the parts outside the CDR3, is GAGVSQSPSNKVTEKGKDVELRCDPISGHTALYWYRQSLGQGLEFLIYFQGNSAPDKSGLPSDRFSAERTGGSVSTLTIQRTQQEDSAVYLCASSLGQVTDTQYFGPGTRLTVL.

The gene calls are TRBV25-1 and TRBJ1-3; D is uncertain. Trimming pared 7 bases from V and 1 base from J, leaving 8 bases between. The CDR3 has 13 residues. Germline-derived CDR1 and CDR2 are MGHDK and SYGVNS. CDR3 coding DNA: TGTGCCAGCAACCACGCGTCTGGAAACACCATATATTTT. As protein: CASNHASGNTIYF. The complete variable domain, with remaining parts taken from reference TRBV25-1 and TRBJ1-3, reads EADIYQTPRYLVIGTGKKITLECSQTMGHDKMYWYQQDPGMELHLIHYSYGVNSTEKGDLSSESTVSRIRTEHFPLTLESARPSHTSQYLCASNHASGNTIYFGEGSWLTVV.

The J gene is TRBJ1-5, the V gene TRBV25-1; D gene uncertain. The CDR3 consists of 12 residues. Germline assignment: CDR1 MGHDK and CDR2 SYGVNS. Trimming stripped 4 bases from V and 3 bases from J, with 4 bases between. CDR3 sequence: CASSAYNQPQHF. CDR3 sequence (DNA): TGTGCCAGCAGTGCCTACAATCAGCCCCAGCATTTT.

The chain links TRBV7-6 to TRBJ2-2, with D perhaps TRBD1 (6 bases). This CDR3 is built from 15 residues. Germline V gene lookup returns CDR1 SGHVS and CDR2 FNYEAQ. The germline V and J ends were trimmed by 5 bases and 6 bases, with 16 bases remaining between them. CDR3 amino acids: CASSATGFLAGELFF. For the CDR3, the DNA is TGTGCCAGCAGCGCCACAGGGTTTCTGGCCGGGGAGCTGTTTTTT.

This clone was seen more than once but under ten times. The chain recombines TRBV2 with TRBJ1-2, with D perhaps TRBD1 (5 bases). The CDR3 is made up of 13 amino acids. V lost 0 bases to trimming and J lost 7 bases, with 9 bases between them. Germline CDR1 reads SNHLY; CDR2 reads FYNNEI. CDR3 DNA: TGTGCCAGCAGTGAAGCGCAGGGCGGTGGCTACACCTTC. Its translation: CASSEAQGGGYTF.

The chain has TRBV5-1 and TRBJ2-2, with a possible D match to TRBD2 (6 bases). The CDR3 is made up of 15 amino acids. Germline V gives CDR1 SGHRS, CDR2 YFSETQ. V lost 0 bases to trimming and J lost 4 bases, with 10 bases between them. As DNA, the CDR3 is TGCGCCAGCAGCTTGGGGGACTCTCTCACCGGGGAGCTGTTTTTT. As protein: CASSLGDSLTGELFF.